This TCR beta chain was sequenced for a study of regulatory T cells in long-lasting Graves disease. The table lists this clonotype with many counts. The antigen remains undetermined. TCR beta libraries were built with iRepertoire HTBI primers and Arm-PCR of CDR3 regions. TCRdb called the multiplex PCR reads again in MiXCR, with one record for every CDR3 protein. The sample consists of 400,000 to 500,000 distinct CDR3 sequences, approximately 16% of them appearing once. As for time point: newly diagnosed GD, antithyroid drugs for less than 3 months. The TCR library used RNA extracted from PBMCs. V lost 3 bases, J lost 4 bases, and 12 bases lay in between. The CDR3 consists of 14 residues. The germline gives CDR1 KGHSH, CDR2 LQKENI. Points from the study as a whole: Limited samples may have lowered accuracy.

This same sample was also taken into another study, of T cells in Graves' hyperthyroidism and ophthalmopathy. That study adds: With the HTBI primer set, the TCR CDR3 went through a first round of RT-PCR.

This clonotype was obtained from a woman younger than 30 with Graves disease. Sample: peripheral blood mononuclear cells (PBMCs), taken at new diagnosis, from a patient treated with antithyroid drugs. J is TRBJ2-5 and V is TRBV18, with TRBD2 as a possible D gene (5 bases). Written as DNA, the CDR3 is TGTGCCAGCTCACCCTCGGGGTCCCCAGAGACCCAGTACTTC. It is translated as CASSPSGSPETQYF.